Listed below are T cell receptor beta chains from one sample, sequenced in a study of T-cell memory formation after mild COVID-19. Via MiXCR, TCRdb re-called the 5' RACE reads, giving one row per CDR3 protein. The sample contains approximately 480,000 distinct CDR3 sequences, 15% to 20% of which appear only once. Material: PBMCs or a T cell subset sorted from them (not recorded which). These receptors were collected from an adult woman who had mild COVID-19 (a few samples of this study predate the infection). Cell type and time point are not known. Each CDR3 is given with its conserved first and last residue. A D gene is named only where the DNA matches it firmly. The size entry is marked missing in some rows and otherwise reads once, few, many or a size class.

j_call	d_call	v_call	clone_size	cdr3_nt	cdr3_aa
TRBJ2-2	-	TRBV20-1	-	TGCAGTGCTAGATCTCCCCGGGAGCTGTTTTTT	CSARSPRELFF
TRBJ2-7	-	TRBV6-1	-	TGTGCCAGCAGTGAAGTATCCCCTAAAGAAGACGAGCAGTACTTC	CASSEVSPKEDEQYF
TRBJ2-5	-	TRBV20-1	few	TGCAGTGCCCAGAGGACCCTACGCGAGACCCAGTACTTC	CSAQRTLRETQYF
TRBJ2-1	TRBD1	TRBV6-5	few	TGTGCCAGCAGTTACAGAGGGGGCGGTGAGCAGTTCTTC	CASSYRGGGEQFF
TRBJ2-7	TRBD2	TRBV27	few	TGTGCCAGCAGTTTATCAGCGGGAGAGATAAAAAGGGAGCAGTACTTC	CASSLSAGEIKREQYF
TRBJ1-1	-	TRBV5-1	few	TGCGCCAGCAGCTCCGGTACGGGGGTTTCCACTGAAGCTTTCTTT	CASSSGTGVSTEAFF
TRBJ1-4	TRBD1	TRBV25-1	few	TGTGCCAGCACTCCCGGCCGGGACAGGGGAAATGAAAAACTGTTTTTT	CASTPGRDRGNEKLFF
TRBJ1-5	TRBD1	TRBV6-5	-	TGTGCCAGTAACCGGGACAGGGTCAATCAGCCCCAGCATTTT	CASNRDRVNQPQHF
TRBJ1-1	-	TRBV25-1	few	TGTGCCAGCAAGGTCGGGGCAGGACTTAGCACTGAAGCTTTCTTT	CASKVGAGLSTEAFF
TRBJ2-1	-	TRBV12-3/TRBV12-4	many	TGTGCCAGCAGTGAGGGCCCCGGGGGAAATGAGCAGTTCTTC	CASSEGPGGNEQFF
TRBJ1-1	-	TRBV12-3/TRBV12-4	-	TGTGCCAGCACCTACAGGGAGGTGGGCACTGAAGCTTTCTTT	CASTYREVGTEAFF
TRBJ2-1	TRBD1	TRBV19	-	TGTGCCAGTAGTACCGACAGGGGGCACAATGAGCAGTTCTTC	CASSTDRGHNEQFF
TRBJ2-7	TRBD1	TRBV5-1	-	TGCGCCAGCAGCGTGGACAGGTACGAGCAGTACTTC	CASSVDRYEQYF
TRBJ2-5	-	TRBV6-2/TRBV6-3	-	TGTGCCAGCAGTTACTCGAGTGGGGTCGGGCAGACCCAGTACTTC	CASSYSSGVGQTQYF
TRBJ2-1	TRBD1	TRBV24-1	-	TGTGCCACCAGTGATTTCGGACAGGGGGGGTCGAATGAGCAGTTCTTC	CATSDFGQGGSNEQFF
TRBJ1-2	-	TRBV20-1	few	TGCAGTGACAGGTGGACTGGCTACACCTTC	CSDRWTGYTF
TRBJ2-7	TRBD2	TRBV7-8	few	TGTGCCAGCAGAGTCCCTAGCGGGAGCTCCTACGAGCAGTACTTC	CASRVPSGSSYEQYF
TRBJ1-1	-	TRBV14	few	TGTGCCAGCAGCCGACAGATCACGAACACTGAAGCTTTCTTT	CASSRQITNTEAFF
TRBJ2-5	-	TRBV7-9	-	TGTGCCAGCAGCTTAGCTGCTAGCGCGTACCAAGAGACCCAGTACTTC	CASSLAASAYQETQYF
TRBJ2-2	-	TRBV20-1	-	TGCAGTGCTAGGGTGGGGGGCCGGAACACCGGGGAGCTGTTTTTT	CSARVGGRNTGELFF
TRBJ2-3	-	TRBV30	-	TGTGCCTGGAGGACCTATACACGTAGGGCGTGGGCAGATACGCAGTATTTT	CAWRTYTRRAWADTQYF
TRBJ2-2	-	TRBV6-1	-	TGTGCCAGCAGTATCGGGGCGCGGACCGGGGAGCTGTTTTTT	CASSIGARTGELFF
TRBJ2-7	TRBD1	TRBV15	-	TGTGCCACCGCCCCGAACAGGGGGCGTCACGAGCAGTACTTC	CATAPNRGRHEQYF
TRBJ2-1	TRBD2	TRBV7-3	few	TGTGCCAGCGAGGCTAGCGGGGGGGCGAGGAATGAGCAGTTCTTC	CASEASGGARNEQFF
TRBJ2-7	TRBD2	TRBV5-1	-	TGCGCCAGCAGCTCACCCGGGACTATCCCCGAGCAGTACTTC	CASSSPGTIPEQYF
TRBJ2-2	-	TRBV29-1	-	TGCAGCGTTGAAAGGCCGAACACCGGGGAGCTGTTTTTT	CSVERPNTGELFF
TRBJ2-2	TRBD2	TRBV15	few	TGTGCCACCAGCAAGGGAGGGCCTACCGGGGAGCTGTTTTTT	CATSKGGPTGELFF
TRBJ1-2	TRBD1	TRBV19	-	TGTGCCAGTTCTTCTATACAGGGGTCGGCTAACTATGGCTACACCTTC	CASSSIQGSANYGYTF
TRBJ2-6	-	TRBV4-3	-	TGCGCCAGCAGCCAAAGATCGGGGTCGGTGAGCTCTGGGGCCAACGTCCTGACTTTC	CASSQRSGSVSSGANVLTF
TRBJ1-1	TRBD1	TRBV6-5	-	TGTGCCAGCAGTTACTCGGGGACAGCGAACACTGAAGCTTTCTTT	CASSYSGTANTEAFF
TRBJ1-5	TRBD1	TRBV7-2	-	TGTGCCAGCAGCTTGGACAGGTTCAATCAGCCCCAGCATTTT	CASSLDRFNQPQHF
TRBJ2-1	TRBD2	TRBV3-1	once	TGTGCCAGCAGCCACCGACTGAGCGGGACTAGCGGAGTTAGCTCCTACAATGAGCAGTTCTTC	CASSHRLSGTSGVSSYNEQFF
TRBJ2-7	-	TRBV29-1	few	TGCAGCGTTGAGTCGACAGAATACGAGCAGTACTTC	CSVESTEYEQYF
TRBJ1-2	-	TRBV20-1	few	TGCAGTGCTACCTCCGGGAAAAATCTAGGCTACACCTTC	CSATSGKNLGYTF
TRBJ1-1	-	TRBV5-6	-	TGTGCCAGCAGCTTCACCGGCCGGCCGAACACTGAAGCTTTCTTT	CASSFTGRPNTEAFF
TRBJ1-5	-	TRBV9	-	TGTGCCAGCAGCGAGGGGGATCGCAATCAGCCCCAGCATTTT	CASSEGDRNQPQHF
TRBJ1-4	-	TRBV4-2	many	TGTGCCAGCAGCCAAGGGGGGGCAACTAATGAAAAACTGTTTTTT	CASSQGGATNEKLFF
TRBJ1-1	-	TRBV18	-	TGTGCCAGCTCACCCCGTCAACTAGTACACACTGAAGCTTTCTTT	CASSPRQLVHTEAFF
TRBJ1-2	-	TRBV3-1	few	TGTGCCAGCGGACGACGAACCGGAAAGAGGAACTATGGCTACACCTTC	CASGRRTGKRNYGYTF
TRBJ2-1	TRBD2	TRBV24-1	-	TGTGCCACCAGTCGGACTAGCGGGAGTATGGCAAATGAGCAGTTCTTC	CATSRTSGSMANEQFF
TRBJ1-1	TRBD1	TRBV4-3	few	TGCGCCAGCAGCCATGCCCCCGGGACAGTAAACACTGAAGCTTTCTTT	CASSHAPGTVNTEAFF
TRBJ1-2	TRBD1	TRBV5-1	few	TGCGCCAGCAGACATGCGGACAGGGACTATGGCTACACCTTC	CASRHADRDYGYTF
TRBJ2-7	-	TRBV9	-	TGTGCCAGCAGCGTTGACGTTCAGGGCGACGAGCAGTACTTC	CASSVDVQGDEQYF
TRBJ2-6	-	TRBV30	few	TGTGCCTGGAGTGGGGCCAGGGTCTCTGGGGCCAACGTCCTGACTTTC	CAWSGARVSGANVLTF
TRBJ1-6	-	TRBV9	few	TGTGCCAGCAGCGTAGGGTCAGGCGCGCTAGGATCACCCCTCCACTTT	CASSVGSGALGSPLHF
TRBJ2-7	-	TRBV2	many	TGTGCCAGCAGTGAAGTAATGATCTACGAGCAGTACTTC	CASSEVMIYEQYF
TRBJ2-7	-	TRBV6-5	few	TGTGCCAGCACCCCTGGCAGAGACTACGAGCAGTACTTC	CASTPGRDYEQYF
TRBJ2-7	TRBD2	TRBV15	-	TGTGCCACCAGCGCTCGTAGCGGGGGGGCCGACGAGCAGTACTTC	CATSARSGGADEQYF